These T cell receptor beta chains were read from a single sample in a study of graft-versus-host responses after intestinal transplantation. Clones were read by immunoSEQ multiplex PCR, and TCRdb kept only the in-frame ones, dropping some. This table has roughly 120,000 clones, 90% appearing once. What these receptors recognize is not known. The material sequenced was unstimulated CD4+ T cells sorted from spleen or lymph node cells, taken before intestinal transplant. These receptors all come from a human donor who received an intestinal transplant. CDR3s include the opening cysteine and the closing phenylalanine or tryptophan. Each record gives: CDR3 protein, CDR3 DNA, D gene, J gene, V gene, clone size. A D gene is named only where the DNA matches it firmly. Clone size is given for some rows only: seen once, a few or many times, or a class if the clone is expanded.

CASSRGTRINTGELFF	TGTGCCAGCAGCCGTGGGACTAGAATAAACACCGGGGAGCTGTTTTTT	TRBD2	TRBJ2-2	TRBV7-2	NA
CAWSSPGGSGYTF	TGTGCCTGGAGCTCCCCAGGGGGATCGGGCTACACCTTC	TRBD1	TRBJ1-2	TRBV30	NA
CASSIQAQNIQYF	TGTGCCAGTAGTATCCAGGCCCAAAACATTCAGTACTTC	NA	TRBJ2-4	TRBV19	NA
CASSRGDRESYEQYF	TGTGCCAGCTCACGGGGCGACAGGGAATCCTACGAGCAGTACTTC	TRBD1	TRBJ2-7	TRBV18	NA
CASSFRTSGRYQETQYF	TGTGCCAGCAGCTTTAGGACTAGCGGGAGGTACCAAGAGACCCAGTACTTC	TRBD2	TRBJ2-5	TRBV13	NA
CASSGLHGYTF	TGTGCCAGCAGTGGTCTCCATGGCTACACCTTC	NA	TRBJ1-2	TRBV2	NA
CATRRERSNQPQHF	TGTGCCACGCGACGGGAGAGATCCAATCAGCCCCAGCATTTT	NA	TRBJ1-5	TRBV10-3	NA
CASSLGLAHNEQFF	TGTGCCAGCAGCCTCGGACTAGCCCACAATGAGCAGTTCTTC	TRBD2	TRBJ2-1	TRBV5-4	few
CTTGGASNYGYTF	TGTACCACAGGGGGCGCTTCCAACTATGGCTACACCTTC	TRBD1	TRBJ1-2	TRBV2	NA
CASSLSRGSSQETQYF	TGCGCCAGCAGCCTCTCCAGGGGCTCATCCCAAGAGACCCAGTACTTC	NA	TRBJ2-5	TRBV4-1	once
CAWSIPLAGSYEQYF	TGTGCCTGGAGTATCCCCTTGGCGGGGTCCTACGAGCAGTACTTC	NA	TRBJ2-7	TRBV30	NA
CASSQTQGGLTYGYTF	TGTGCCAGCTCGCAGACCCAAGGGGGCCTGACCTATGGCTACACCTTC	TRBD1	TRBJ1-2	TRBV18	NA
CASTGDTYNSPLHF	TGTGCCAGCACAGGGGACACCTATAATTCACCCCTCCACTTT	NA	TRBJ1-6	TRBV2	NA
CASSPYRTGGTYNEQFF	TGTGCCAGCTCACCATACCGGACAGGAGGAACCTACAATGAGCAGTTCTTC	TRBD1	TRBJ2-1	TRBV18	NA
CASSPFLSYEQYF	TGTGCCAGCAGCCCCTTCCTCTCCTACGAGCAGTACTTC	NA	TRBJ2-7	TRBV7-6	NA
CASGLGLDGSKAFF	TGTGCTAGTGGTTTGGGTTTAGACGGGTCAAAGGCTTTCTTT	NA	TRBJ1-1	TRBV12-5	NA
CASSYGTDPIVYGYTF	TGTGCCAGCAGTTACGGGACAGACCCTATCGTCTATGGCTACACCTTC	TRBD1	TRBJ1-2	TRBV6-5	NA
CASSGDNSYNSPLHF	TGTGCCAGCAGCGGAGACAACTCCTATAATTCACCCCTCCACTTT	NA	TRBJ1-6	TRBV9	NA
CASSSTGGDAYNSPLHF	TGTGCCAGCAGCTCCACAGGGGGCGATGCCTATAATTCACCCCTCCACTTT	TRBD1	TRBJ1-6	TRBV11-2	NA
CASTRGRDYEQYF	TGTGCCAGCACCCGAGGCAGGGACTACGAGCAGTACTTC	NA	TRBJ2-7	TRBV6-6	NA
CASSLQGLEANEQFF	TGCGCCAGCAGCTTACAGGGGTTAGAGGCCAATGAGCAGTTCTTC	TRBD1	TRBJ2-1	TRBV5-1	NA
CASSFGGENTIYF	TGCGCCAGCAGCTTTGGCGGTGAGAACACCATATATTTT	NA	TRBJ1-3	TRBV5-1	NA
CASSLTPGQGNEQFF	TGCGCCAGCAGCTTGACCCCGGGACAGGGGAATGAGCAGTTCTTC	TRBD1	TRBJ2-1	TRBV5-1	NA
CASTGAGFYGYTF	TGTGCCAGCACTGGGGCGGGGTTCTATGGCTACACCTTC	NA	TRBJ1-2	TRBV7-9	NA
CASGLDKTGADTQYF	TGTGCTAGTGGTTTGGACAAGACAGGGGCAGATACGCAGTATTTT	TRBD1	TRBJ2-3	TRBV12-5	NA
CASNRPGGALDTQYF	TGTGCCAGCAACCGGCCCGGGGGGGCCTTAGATACGCAGTATTTT	TRBD2	TRBJ2-3	TRBV9	NA
CASSLGQGYNEQFF	TGTGCCAGCAGCTTGGGACAGGGATACAATGAGCAGTTCTTC	TRBD1	TRBJ2-1	TRBV7-3	NA
CASSSITGTGGPYEQYF	TGCGCCAGCAGCTCGATTACCGGGACAGGGGGCCCCTACGAGCAGTACTTC	TRBD1	TRBJ2-7	TRBV5-1	NA
CATRRQGENQPQHF	TGTGCCACCAGGCGTCAGGGGGAAAATCAGCCCCAGCATTTT	TRBD1	TRBJ1-5	TRBV6-1	NA
CASSFGAGGGNQPQHF	TGTGCCAGCAGCTTTGGTGCAGGGGGAGGCAATCAGCCCCAGCATTTT	TRBD1	TRBJ1-5	TRBV7-6	NA
CASSLGAKEGQYTEAFF	TGCGCCAGCAGCTTGGGGGCAAAAGAAGGCCAGTACACTGAAGCTTTCTTT	NA	TRBJ1-1	TRBV5-1	once
CASSYRGTSGNTIYF	TGTGCCAGCAGTTACAGAGGGACTTCTGGAAACACCATATATTTT	NA	TRBJ1-3	TRBV6-5	NA
CASSSTSGSWETQYF	TGCGCCAGCAGCTCGACTAGCGGGAGTTGGGAGACCCAGTACTTC	TRBD2	TRBJ2-5	TRBV5-1	few
CASSGRTVDTQYF	TGTGCCAGCAGCGGGAGGACGGTAGATACGCAGTATTTT	NA	TRBJ2-3	TRBV9	NA
CASSGPGGGGPGYNEQFF	TGTGCCAGCAGCGGGCCAGGTGGGGGAGGGCCGGGATACAATGAGCAGTTCTTC	TRBD2	TRBJ2-1	TRBV9	NA
CASSIADRGTDTQYF	TGTGCCAGTAGTATAGCGGACAGGGGGACAGATACGCAGTATTTT	TRBD1	TRBJ2-3	TRBV19	NA
CASSANRDLGGYTF	TGCGCCAGCAGCGCGAACAGGGATTTGGGTGGCTACACCTTC	NA	TRBJ1-2	TRBV5-1	NA
CASSPTGAYTGELFF	TGTGCCAGTAGTCCGACAGGAGCTTACACCGGGGAGCTGTTTTTT	NA	TRBJ2-2	TRBV19	NA
CASTLDGLSGNTIYF	TGTGCCAGCACGTTGGACGGACTCTCTGGAAACACCATATATTTT	NA	TRBJ1-3	TRBV28	NA
CASSLGGSNVETQYF	TGTGCCAGCAGCTTGGGAGGATCTAATGTAGAGACCCAGTACTTC	NA	TRBJ2-5	TRBV7-7	NA
CASSVVPSAIAFF	TGTGCCAGCAGCGTAGTCCCCTCCGCGATAGCTTTCTTT	NA	TRBJ1-1	TRBV9	NA
CASHTGTRGYEQFF	TGTGCCAGTCACACCGGGACTAGGGGATATGAGCAGTTCTTC	TRBD2	TRBJ2-1	TRBV6-1	NA
CAISGQDTDTQYF	TGTGCCATCAGTGGGCAGGACACAGATACGCAGTATTTT	NA	TRBJ2-3	TRBV10-3	NA
CASMQGAEGYTF	TGCGCCAGCATGCAGGGGGCGGAGGGCTACACCTTC	TRBD1	TRBJ1-2	TRBV5-1	NA
CASSLGGQGAGGYTF	TGTGCCAGCAGCTTAGGGGGACAGGGGGCAGGCGGCTACACCTTC	TRBD1	TRBJ1-2	TRBV11-2	NA
CASSLEGGRHEQYF	TGCGCCAGCAGCTTGGAAGGCGGGAGGCACGAGCAGTACTTC	TRBD2	TRBJ2-7	TRBV5-1	NA
CASSFRGRRETQYF	TGTGCCAGCAGCTTTCGCGGGAGAAGGGAGACCCAGTACTTC	TRBD2	TRBJ2-5	TRBV7-3	NA
CASSEGVRGTNEKLFF	TGTGCCAGCAGTGAAGGAGTCAGGGGAACTAATGAAAAACTGTTTTTT	NA	TRBJ1-4	TRBV6-1	few
CASSSGQYGFSEAFF	TGTGCCAGCAGCTCCGGACAGTACGGGTTCTCTGAAGCTTTCTTT	NA	TRBJ1-1	TRBV5-5	NA
CASSPGTGREKLFF	TGTGCCAGCTCACCCGGGACAGGGCGAGAAAAACTGTTTTTT	TRBD1	TRBJ1-4	TRBV18	NA
CASSPRGNSPLHF	TGTGCCAGCAGCCCCCGCGGAAATTCACCCCTCCACTTT	NA	TRBJ1-6	TRBV9	NA
CASSPNPAWQGVYEQYF	TGTGCCAGCAGCCCAAACCCGGCGTGGCAGGGTGTCTACGAGCAGTACTTC	NA	TRBJ2-7	TRBV7-2	NA
CASSQYQTGAANYGYTF	TGTGCCAGCAGCCAATATCAGACAGGGGCCGCTAACTATGGCTACACCTTC	TRBD1	TRBJ1-2	TRBV7-2	NA